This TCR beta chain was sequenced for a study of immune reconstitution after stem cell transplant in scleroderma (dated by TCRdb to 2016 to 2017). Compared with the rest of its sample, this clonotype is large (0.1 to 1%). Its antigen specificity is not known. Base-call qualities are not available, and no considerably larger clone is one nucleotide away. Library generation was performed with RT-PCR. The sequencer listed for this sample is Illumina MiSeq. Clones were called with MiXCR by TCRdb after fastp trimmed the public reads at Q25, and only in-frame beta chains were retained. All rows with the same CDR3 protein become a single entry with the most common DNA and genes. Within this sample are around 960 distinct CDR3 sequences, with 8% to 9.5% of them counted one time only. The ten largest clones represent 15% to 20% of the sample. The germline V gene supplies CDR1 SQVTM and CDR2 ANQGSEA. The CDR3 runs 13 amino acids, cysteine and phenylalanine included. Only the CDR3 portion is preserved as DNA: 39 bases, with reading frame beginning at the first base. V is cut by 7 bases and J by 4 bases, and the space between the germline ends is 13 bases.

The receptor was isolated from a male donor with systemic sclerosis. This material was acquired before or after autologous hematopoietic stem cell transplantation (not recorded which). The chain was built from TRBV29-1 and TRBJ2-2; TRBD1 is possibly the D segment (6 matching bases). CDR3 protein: CSAPDRLTGELFF. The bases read TGCAGCGCGCCCGACAGGCTCACCGGGGAGCTGTTTTTT.